What follows are 10 T cell receptor beta chains derived from one specimen sequenced in a study of cytomegalovirus exposure and HLA in healthy donors. The PCR employed 60 Vbeta primers together with 13 Jbeta primers. TCRdb's copy holds only in-frame clones and misses some; the assay was immunoSEQ multiplex PCR. Of about 200,000 clones detected, more than 80% appear once; the ten largest clones hold 2.5% to 3%. Sequencing input: PBMCs. These receptors came from a man aged 25-45 years in good health and CMV-seronegative.

The gene calls are TRBV28 and TRBJ2-1, with D perhaps matching TRBD2 (5 bases). The germline gives CDR1 MDHEN, CDR2 SYDVKM. The length of the CDR3 is 15 residues. Between the trimmed V and J ends, which lost 1 base and 0 bases, there was a span of 7 bases. In DNA, the CDR3 is TGTGCCAGCAGTTTATCGGCGGGCTCCTACAATGAGCAGTTCTTC. Its translation: CASSLSAGSYNEQFF.

This clone has a single count. V and J are TRBV28 and TRBJ2-5; 12 nucleotides line up with TRBD2. This CDR3 contains 16 residues. The J segment lost 3 bases and the V segment lost 3 bases, leaving 5 bases of the junction unmatched. Per germline, CDR1 MDHEN and CDR2 SYDVKM. The CDR3 coding sequence is TGTGCCAGCAGTTTGGGGACTAGCGGGTTAAAAGAGACCCAGTACTTC. It is translated as CASSLGTSGLKETQYF.

The chain employs TRBV19 and TRBJ1-2; 10 bases align to TRBD1. J lost 3 bases, V lost 6 bases, and 7 bases had no gene match. Looked up from germline, CDR1 is LNHDA and CDR2 is SQIVND (reference sequence). The CDR3 runs 15 residues. This CDR3 reads CASRGWDRGDYGYTF. CDR3 nucleotide sequence: TGTGCCAGTAGAGGTTGGGACAGGGGAGACTATGGCTACACCTTC.

This sequence joins TRBV28 and TRBJ1-5, with D possibly being TRBD1 (5 bases). The V gene lost 8 bases and the J gene lost 11 bases, with 22 bases spanning the gap. The CDR3 extends over 14 amino acids. Germline CDR1 MDHEN, CDR2 SYDVKM. The CDR3 sequence is CASYGHLPSPSQHF. The CDR3 DNA reads as TGTGCCAGCTACGGACATCTCCCGTCCCCATCCCAGCATTTT. Based on the CDR3 plus reference TRBV28 and TRBJ1-5, the full variable domain is DVKVTQSSRYLVKRTGEKVFLECVQDMDHENMFWYRQDPGLGLRLIYFSYDVKMKEKGDIPEGYSVSREKKERFSLILESASTNQTSMYLCASYGHLPSPSQHFGDGTRLSIL.

This chain joins TRBV6-5 and TRBJ2-1, with D perhaps matching TRBD1 (6 bases). Trimming took off 5 bases at V and 2 bases at J, with 7 bases between the two ends. The germline gives CDR1 MNHEY, CDR2 SVGAGI. This CDR3 spans 13 amino acids. DNA of the CDR3: TGTGCCAGCAGTAAGGGGGCCTACAATGAGCAGTTCTTC. This translates into CASSKGAYNEQFF.

The chain has TRBV7-2 and TRBJ1-2, with 9 bases aligning to TRBD1. Trimming at V came to 6 bases and at J to 5 bases, leaving 4 bases not matched to a gene. The CDR3 length is 13 residues. In germline, CDR1 is SGHTA, CDR2 FQGNSA. CDR3 loop: CASRPGQGYGYTF. As DNA, the CDR3 is TGTGCCAGCAGACCGGGACAGGGATATGGCTACACCTTC.

The chain employs TRBV6-1 and TRBJ1-2; 7 bases agree with TRBD1. CDR3 length: 13 amino acids. Germline V lookup: CDR1 MNHNS, CDR2 SASEGT. Trimming cost V 7 bases and J 12 bases; bases outside gene matches: 14. Here the CDR3 reads CASKSEMTGSDTF. Here the CDR3 DNA reads TGTGCCAGCAAGTCGGAAATGACAGGGTCCGACACCTTC.

About this clone itself: Other DNA sequences from this sample encode an identical CDR3 as well. This chain connects TRBV9 to TRBJ2-2; 7 bases fit TRBD2. V lost 2 bases, J lost 5 bases, and 3 bases stayed unmatched. Germline V gene sequence: CDR1 SGDLS, CDR2 YYNGEE. The CDR3 is 14 amino acids. CDR3 residues: CASSVGGGTGELFF. In DNA, the CDR3 is TGTGCCAGCAGCGTTGGGGGGGGGACCGGGGAGCTGTTTTTT.

This clone has just a few counts. This chain joins TRBV5-8 and TRBJ1-1, with D possibly matching TRBD1 (5 bases). This CDR3 spans 15 amino acids. The V gene lost 1 base and the J gene lost 3 bases, with 13 bases spanning the gap. Germline loops: CDR1 SGHTS, CDR2 YDEGEE. The CDR3 sequence is CASSLIGGVDTEAFF. In DNA, the CDR3 is TGTGCCAGCAGCTTGATCGGGGGAGTGGACACTGAAGCTTTCTTT.

Concerning this clone: One end of the junction fails to match germline, which may point to a read error. This chain links TRBV11-2 with TRBJ2-6, with 7 bases identical to TRBD2. Per germline, CDR1 SGHAT and CDR2 FQNNGV. The CDR3 contains 18 residues. CDR3 coding DNA: TGTGCCAGCAGCTTAGGTCCGCGGGGGATCTCTGGGGCCAGCGTCCTGACTTTC. Protein sequence: CASSLGPRGISGASVLTF.